This T cell receptor (beta chain) was sequenced in a study of shared clonotypes between healthy human individuals (dated by TCRdb to the early 2020s). For context, the study as a whole: The cohort comprised two women and a few men aged 18 to 49 years. Per donor, three plates each were used for CD4 naive and CD4 memory, two for CD8 naive, and one for CD8 memory. Blood TCR repertoires of about 5 healthy adults were deeply sequenced to estimate repertoire size and the extent of clonotype sharing between individuals. To increase sequencing depth and limit assay-specific biases, TCR repertoire library preparation and sequencing were carried out by different laboratories using diverse techniques. Per donor, leukapheresis produced somewhere between about 0.9 and 10 billion PBMCs.

Using the deep immunoSEQ assay, TCR CDR3 regions were amplified from genomic DNA by multiplex PCR. For each cell subset, the extracted genomic DNA was distributed evenly across all wells of several immunoSEQ 96-well plates, and each plate served as one replicate. Each replicate PCR for sorted subsets received approximately 220 ng genomic DNA, equal to roughly 29,000 T cell genomes. Purified libraries were quantified with a Qubit 3.0 fluorometer, sized on a Bioanalyzer 2100, and re-quantified with the KAPA Library Quantification kit. Every immunoSEQ 96-well plate was sequenced on a dedicated single-read 150-cycle Illumina NextSeq 550 flow cell. As for the authors' bioinformatics: The immunoSEQ output contained only junctional sequences without quality scores, so filtering could not match that applied to full-length reads. To assign V/J genes and CDR3, sequences were annotated against IMGT germline references using PyIR, a Python wrapper for IgBLAST v1.9. Any read was removed if the V/J assignment was weak (E-value above 1e-6), the CDR3 was missing, or the read contained stop codons, out-of-frame junctions, or ambiguous translated residues. V3J clonotypes were defined as sequences sharing the same inferred V gene, J gene, and CDR3 amino acid sequence. Percentage overlap between repertoires was calculated by dividing the number of shared unique clonotypes by the size of the smaller repertoire. Richness of each repertoire was evaluated using RTK rarefaction, the Chao1 estimator, and Recon v2.1 estimates of unobserved clonotypes. Generation probabilities for all TCRbeta clonotypes obtained by the gDNA method from four donors were computed using OLGA. TCRdb obtained this table from immuneACCESS and retained in-frame rearrangements with V and J assigned. These tables miss some clones; where compared with another copy, unresolved V genes account for less than half of the shortfall, and the remainder is unexplained. That table gives V, J and clone size, and the DNA gave D and trimming. Here the sample has a few million clones; almost 96% occur a single time. The leading ten clones occupy less than 0.15% of the sample.

Study-wide conclusions, independent of this receptor: When several donors were compared, the shared fraction of clonotypes was about 5% for naive CD4, around 3.6% for naive CD8, about 2.4% for memory CD4, and around 0.4% for memory CD8. Compared with non-shared clonotypes, clonotypes shared by all four sorted-subset donors had higher generation probabilities. Only blood was sampled, and tissue TCR repertoires likely differ from those in blood. Naive subsets generally had larger estimated clonotype richness than memory subsets. Pairwise subsampling indicated that sequencing depth was expected to affect the degree of clonotype sharing among donors. The genetic and exposure-history diversity represented was limited by the small number of donors. Even with the large sequencing depth, rarefaction of the sorted-subset datasets indicated that sequencing was incomplete.

Trimmed from V: 5 bases; trimmed from J: 7 bases; junction bases lacking a gene match: 15. The germline V gene supplies CDR1 SGHVS and CDR2 FQNEAQ. The CDR3 runs 16 amino acids, cysteine and phenylalanine included. Only the CDR3 region is kept as DNA, spanning 48 bases read in frame from base 1. Donors were healthy HIV-negative adults with no recently reported acute infections or vaccinations. Every donor was a Caucasian adult residing in Nashville, Tennessee, USA. CD4+ T cells were enriched by magnetic negative selection, after which naive cells were positively selected on CD45RA and the negative fraction was taken as the memory subset. After blood collection by leukapheresis, PBMCs were isolated using Ficoll-Histopaque density gradient centrifugation and then cryopreserved in the vapor phase of liquid nitrogen. Analytical flow cytometry was used to check the purity and quantity of each magnetically sorted T cell population. Genomic DNA was isolated from each sorted fraction and quantified by UV absorbance on a Nanodrop 2000c.

Worth noting for this clone: Its antigen has not been determined. It has no much larger one-base neighbor in the sample; base qualities were not kept.

Sequencing was carried out using naive CD4+ T cells sorted from blood. The sample's cell subset or site, from its label and the paper: CD45RA+ positively selected. The clonotype comes from a man between 18 and 35 years old in good health. The rearranged chain carries TRBV7-8 and TRBJ2-7; 9 bases in between match TRBD2. The CDR3 region reads CASSPTRLAGWEEQYF. In nucleotide form, the sequence is TGTGCCAGCAGCCCGACGCGGCTAGCGGGATGGGAGGAGCAGTACTTC.